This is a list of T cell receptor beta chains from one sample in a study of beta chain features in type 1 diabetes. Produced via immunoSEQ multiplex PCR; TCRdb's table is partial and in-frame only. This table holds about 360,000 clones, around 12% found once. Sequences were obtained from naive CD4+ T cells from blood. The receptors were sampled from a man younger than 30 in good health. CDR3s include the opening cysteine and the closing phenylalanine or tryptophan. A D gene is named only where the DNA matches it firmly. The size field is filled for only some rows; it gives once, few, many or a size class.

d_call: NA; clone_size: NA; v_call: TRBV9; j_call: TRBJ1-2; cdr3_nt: TGTGCCAGCAGGCCGGGTCCCAGCGATAACTATGGCTACACCTTC; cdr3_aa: CASRPGPSDNYGYTF
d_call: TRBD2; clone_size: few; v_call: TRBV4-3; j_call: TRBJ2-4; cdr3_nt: TGCGCCAGCAGCCACTTTAGACCGGGACTAGCGGGACGAGGAGCCAAAAACATTCAGTACTTC; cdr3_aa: CASSHFRPGLAGRGAKNIQYF
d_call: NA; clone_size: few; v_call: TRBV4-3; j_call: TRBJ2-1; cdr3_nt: TGCGCCAGCAGCCAAGGACTAGATAGATACAATGAGCAGTTCTTC; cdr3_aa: CASSQGLDRYNEQFF
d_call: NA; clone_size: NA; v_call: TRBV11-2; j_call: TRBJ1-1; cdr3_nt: TGTGCCAGCAGTATCCTTTCGGGGGGGGACACTGAAGCTTTCTTT; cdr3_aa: CASSILSGGDTEAFF
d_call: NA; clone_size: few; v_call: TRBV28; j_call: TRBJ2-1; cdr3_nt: TGTGCCAGCAGTCCAGGATTAGGGACACGATACAATGAGCAGTTCTTC; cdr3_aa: CASSPGLGTRYNEQFF
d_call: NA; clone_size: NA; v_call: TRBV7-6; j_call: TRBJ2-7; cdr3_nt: TGTGCCAGCAGCTTAGTGGGAGACGTCGCCTACGAGCAGTACTTC; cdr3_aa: CASSLVGDVAYEQYF
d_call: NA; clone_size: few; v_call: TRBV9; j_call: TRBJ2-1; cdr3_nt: TGTGCCAGCAGCGTATATAGTGGTTCCTACAATGAGCAGTTCTTC; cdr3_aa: CASSVYSGSYNEQFF
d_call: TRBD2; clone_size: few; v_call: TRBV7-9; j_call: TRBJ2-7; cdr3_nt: TGTGCCAGCAGCTTAGCGCAAAGCGGGGCCTACGAGCAGTACTTC; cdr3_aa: CASSLAQSGAYEQYF
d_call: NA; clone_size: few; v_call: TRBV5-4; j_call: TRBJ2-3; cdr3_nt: TGTGCCAGCAGCTTGGACAGGGGCACAGATACGCAGTATTTT; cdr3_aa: CASSLDRGTDTQYF
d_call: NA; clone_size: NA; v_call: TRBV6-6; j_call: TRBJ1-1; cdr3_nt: TGTGCCAGCACCAAGACAGGCCTGAACACTGAAGCTTTCTTT; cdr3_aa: CASTKTGLNTEAFF
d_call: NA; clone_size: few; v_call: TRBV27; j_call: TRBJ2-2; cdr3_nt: TGTGCCAGCAGCCGCACCGGGGAGCTGTTTTTT; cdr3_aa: CASSRTGELFF
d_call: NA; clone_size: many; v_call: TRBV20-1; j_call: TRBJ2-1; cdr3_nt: TGCAGTGCTAGTTGGGGGGAGTTCTTC; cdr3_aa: CSASWGEFF
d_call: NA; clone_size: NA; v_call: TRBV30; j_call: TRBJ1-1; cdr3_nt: TGTGCCTGGAGTCCCGGGACTGAAGCTTTCTTT; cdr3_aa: CAWSPGTEAFF
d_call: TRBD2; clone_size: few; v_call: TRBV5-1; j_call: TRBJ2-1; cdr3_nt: TGCGCCAGCAGCATCAGCGGGGGGGCATACAATGAGCAGTTCTTC; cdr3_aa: CASSISGGAYNEQFF
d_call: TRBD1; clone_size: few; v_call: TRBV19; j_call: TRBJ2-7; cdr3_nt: TGTGCCAGTAGTGAAAAGCCGGGACAGGAGACCTACGAGCAGTACTTC; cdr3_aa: CASSEKPGQETYEQYF
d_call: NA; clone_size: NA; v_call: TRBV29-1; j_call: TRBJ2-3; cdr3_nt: TGCAGCGTAGGGGCAACAAAGATCACAGATACGCAGTATTTT; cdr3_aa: CSVGATKITDTQYF
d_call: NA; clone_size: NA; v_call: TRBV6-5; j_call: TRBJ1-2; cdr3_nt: TGTGCCAGCAGTGAAGCCCGGCAGAGGGGCTACACCTTC; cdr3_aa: CASSEARQRGYTF
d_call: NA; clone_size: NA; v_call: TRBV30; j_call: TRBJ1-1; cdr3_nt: TGTGCCTGGAGTGTAGCGCAGGGTAAAGCTTTCTTT; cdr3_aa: CAWSVAQGKAFF
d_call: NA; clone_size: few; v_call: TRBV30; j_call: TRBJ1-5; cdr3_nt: TGTGCCTGGAGTGTACGGAGTGGTCAGCCCCAGCATTTT; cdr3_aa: CAWSVRSGQPQHF
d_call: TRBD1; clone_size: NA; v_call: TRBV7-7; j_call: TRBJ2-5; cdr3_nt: TGTGCCAGCTCGACAGGGTCTCAAGAGACCCAGTACTTC; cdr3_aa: CASSTGSQETQYF
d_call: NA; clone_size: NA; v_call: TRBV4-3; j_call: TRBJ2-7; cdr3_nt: TGCGCCAGCAGCCCCGGCTACCGGACACTGATCTCCTACGAGCAGTACTTC; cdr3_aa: CASSPGYRTLISYEQYF
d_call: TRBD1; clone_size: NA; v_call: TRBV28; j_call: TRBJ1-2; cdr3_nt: TGTGCCAGCAACCCACCGGGACAGGGGGCTGTCTATGGCTACACCTTC; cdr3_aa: CASNPPGQGAVYGYTF
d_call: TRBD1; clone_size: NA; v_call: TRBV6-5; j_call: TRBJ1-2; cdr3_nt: TGTGCCAGCAGTTACTCGGACAGGCTAAACTTGGGTGGCTACACCTTC; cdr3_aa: CASSYSDRLNLGGYTF
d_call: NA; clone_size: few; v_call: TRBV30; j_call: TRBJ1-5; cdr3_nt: TGTGCCTGGAGCGGTACAACAGGCCAGCCCCAGCATTTT; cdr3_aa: CAWSGTTGQPQHF
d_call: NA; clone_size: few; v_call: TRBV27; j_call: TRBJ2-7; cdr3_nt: TGTGCCAGCAGTTTACGACTCCGTATACCCTACGAGCAGTACTTC; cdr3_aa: CASSLRLRIPYEQYF
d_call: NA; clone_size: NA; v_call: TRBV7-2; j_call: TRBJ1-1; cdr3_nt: TGTGCCAGCAGCGTACAGGGAGTCGCTGAAGCTTTCTTT; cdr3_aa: CASSVQGVAEAFF